One and the same sample provided the 16 T cell receptor beta chains below, sequenced in a study of cytomegalovirus exposure and HLA in healthy donors. Sequencing used immunoSEQ multiplex PCR; TCRdb keeps in-frame clones, though not all of them. The sample lists some 98,000 clones; around 88% were seen once. The specimen was PBMCs. The origin of the receptors is a woman aged 25 to 45 in good health and CMV-seronegative.

The CDR3 region is CASSPRGQSYEQYF. The DNA of the CDR3 is TGTGCCAGTAGTCCCCGCGGACAGTCCTACGAGCAGTACTTC. The chain employs TRBV19 and TRBJ2-7, with D possibly matching TRBD1 (6 bases). The germline gives CDR1 LNHDA, CDR2 SQIVND (reference sequence). Deletions cut 5 bases from V and 1 base from J, with 12 bases between. There are 14 residues in the CDR3.

The chain combines TRBV4-2 with TRBJ2-7, with a weak D call TRBD2 (6 bases). Deletions cut 2 bases from V and 2 bases from J, with 19 bases between. CDR1 is LGHNA and CDR2 is YNFKEQ in the germline V gene. The CDR3 has 17 amino acids. The CDR3 region has the DNA TGTGCCAGCAGCCAACACCAGAGCCCGGGAGCCCCCTACGAGCAGTACTTC. As protein: CASSQHQSPGAPYEQYF.

This clone came up a few times. The V and J genes are TRBV27 and TRBJ1-5; TRBD1 might be the D (5 bases). Trimming stripped 6 bases from V and 3 bases from J, with 21 bases between. This CDR3 is 17 amino acids long. CDR1 is MNHEY and CDR2 is SMNVEV in the germline V gene (reference sequence). CDR3 protein: CASSPGVQRLPNQPQHF. For the CDR3, the DNA is TGTGCCAGCAGCCCGGGGGTTCAGAGGCTCCCCAATCAGCCCCAGCATTTT.

This clone was recorded a few times. This sequence joins TRBV6-6 and TRBJ1-3; D ambiguous. The CDR3 is 15 amino acids. V gave up 8 bases and J gave up 0 bases, with 14 bases separating them. Per germline, CDR1 MNHNY and CDR2 SVGAGI (reference sequence). This CDR3 is CASGMELASGNTIYF. CDR3 DNA: TGTGCCAGCGGGATGGAGCTAGCCTCTGGAAACACCATATATTTT.

This rearrangement joins TRBV6-1 to TRBJ2-3, with 10 bases aligning to TRBD1. The CDR3 runs to 18 residues. CDR1 and CDR2 from the germline V gene are MNHNS and SASEGT. V gave up 0 bases and J gave up 2 bases; unmatched junction bases: 8. Here the CDR3 DNA reads TGTGCCAGCAGTGAAGCCGCGGGACAGGGGATCTACACAGATACGCAGTATTTT. Translated, it gives CASSEAAGQGIYTDTQYF.

V and J are TRBV18 and TRBJ1-2; no firm D call. Germline CDR1 reads KGHSH; CDR2 reads LQKENI. Trimming left V 9 bases short and J 8 bases short, with 16 bases between. CDR3 size: 12 residues. Here the CDR3 DNA reads TGTGCCAGTTCGGGGATGATGGGAGGCTACACCTTC. It yields the protein CASSGMMGGYTF.

The V gene is TRBV27, the J gene TRBJ1-1; maybe TRBD1 (5 bases). Trimming removed 6 bases at V and 1 base at J, with 12 bases between. This CDR3 spans 14 amino acids. Germline V gene lookup returns CDR1 MNHEY and CDR2 SMNVEV (reference sequence). The CDR3 spells CASRESRANTEAFF. The DNA of the CDR3 is TGTGCCAGCAGGGAATCCAGGGCGAACACTGAAGCTTTCTTT.

This chain connects TRBV19 to TRBJ2-1; the match to TRBD1 covers 10 bases. Germline V gives CDR1 LNHDA, CDR2 SQIVND (reference sequence). Trimming removed 5 bases from V and 8 bases from J; junction bases left unmatched: 6. The CDR3 contains 14 residues. Here the CDR3 DNA reads TGTGCCAGTAGTGTTTTGGACAGGGGGGATGAGCAGTTCTTC. Translated: CASSVLDRGDEQFF.

The gene calls are TRBV4-3 and TRBJ1-2; TRBD1 is a possible D gene (5 bases). Trimming took off 1 base at V and 3 bases at J, with 12 bases between the two ends. From germline, CDR1 is LGHNA and CDR2 YSLEER. There are 15 residues in the CDR3. This CDR3 is CASSQVGPGDYGYTF. The CDR3 region has the DNA TGCGCCAGCAGCCAAGTGGGTCCGGGGGACTATGGCTACACCTTC.

The gene calls are TRBV7-6 and TRBJ2-2; 8 bases match TRBD1. Germline V gene lookup returns CDR1 SGHVS and CDR2 FNYEAQ. J was trimmed by 0 bases and V by 4 bases; bases with no gene match: 10. The CDR3 is 18 amino acids. Written as DNA, the CDR3 is TGTGCCAGCAGCTCTTGGACAGGGAGGATATCGAACACCGGGGAGCTGTTTTTT. Translating gives CASSSWTGRISNTGELFF.

The chain is built from TRBV18 and TRBJ1-6; perhaps TRBD1 as D (6 bases). Trimming took 6 bases from V and 5 from J, leaving 23 bases between them. This CDR3 is built from 18 residues. Per the germline V gene, CDR1 is KGHSH and CDR2 is LQKENI. The CDR3 DNA sequence: TGTGCCAGCTCCCCAATTAGGGGGGGCGCTTCGAATAATTCACCCCTCCACTTT. This gives the protein CASSPIRGGASNNSPLHF.

The chain has TRBV9 and TRBJ1-2, with 8 bases identical to TRBD1. The germline V gene encodes CDR1 SGDLS and CDR2 YYNGEE. The CDR3 totals 13 residues. The junction had 8 bases not matched to a gene; V was cut back by 4 bases and J by 9 bases. The CDR3 loop reads CASSTGTGFSYTF. The CDR3 coding sequence is TGTGCCAGCAGCACCGGGACAGGTTTTAGCTACACCTTC. Combining the CDR3 with reference TRBV9 and TRBJ1-2 gives the whole variable domain DSGVTQTPKHLITATGQRVTLRCSPRSGDLSVYWYQQSLDQGLQFLIQYYNGEERAKGNILERFSAQQFPDLHSELNLSSLELGDSALYFCASSTGTGFSYTFGSGTRLTVV.

V is TRBV10-3 and J is TRBJ2-1, with 12 bases lining up with TRBD2. The CDR3 consists of 16 residues. Germline V gene lookup returns CDR1 ENHRY and CDR2 SYGVKD. Trimming took 0 bases from V and 5 from J; bases not matched to a gene: 2. The CDR3 spells CAISESTSGSHNEQFF. For the CDR3, the DNA is TGTGCCATCAGTGAGTCGACTAGCGGGAGCCACAATGAGCAGTTCTTC.

This clone is labeled as medium-sized. The same CDR3 is also encoded by other DNA sequences in this sample. V is TRBV9 and J is TRBJ2-3; 10 bases line up with TRBD2. The CDR3 runs 15 residues. Per the germline V gene, CDR1 is SGDLS and CDR2 is YYNGEE. The J segment lost 4 bases and the V segment lost 5 bases, leaving 7 bases of the junction unmatched. CDR3 in amino acids: CASSGSGRGADTQYF. CDR3 in DNA: TGTGCCAGCAGTGGGAGCGGGAGGGGAGCAGATACGCAGTATTTT.

The V call is TRBV4-2, the J call TRBJ2-3, with TRBD2 matching over 8 bases. The germline V gene encodes CDR1 LGHNA and CDR2 YNFKEQ. CDR3 size: 17 residues. V trimming: 1 base; J trimming: 8 bases; junction bases outside the gene matches: 14. CDR3 DNA sequence: TGTGCCAGCAGCCAAGGCCCCCGGACTAGCCGAGCAGGTACGCAGTATTTT. Translation: CASSQGPRTSRAGTQYF.

J is TRBJ2-7 and V is TRBV6-1; 7 bases map to TRBD1. CDR3 length: 13 residues. Looked up from germline, CDR1 is MNHNS and CDR2 is SASEGT. Germline trimming cut 11 bases from V and 6 bases from J; bases unmatched to any gene: 13. CDR3 residues: CASGQDRLSEQYF. In DNA, the CDR3 is TGTGCCTCGGGCCAGGACAGGCTGAGCGAGCAGTACTTC.